Below are 21 T cell receptor beta chains sequenced from a single sample in a study of cytomegalovirus exposure and HLA in healthy donors. The PCR used 60 Vbeta and 13 Jbeta primers. The assay was immunoSEQ multiplex PCR, and TCRdb's table has in-frame clones only and misses some. The sample includes 150,000 to 200,000 clones, around 80% of them seen just once. The sequenced sample was PBMCs. Receptor source: a woman aged 40 to 49 in good health and CMV-seronegative.

This clone was observed a single time. V and J are TRBV7-8 and TRBJ2-3, with 9 positions matching TRBD2. Germline V lookup: CDR1 SGHVS, CDR2 FQNEAQ. V shed 5 bases, J shed 5 bases, and the junction held 11 bases outside the gene matches. The CDR3 has 16 residues. This chain's CDR3 is CASSPAGGRAGDTQYF. The CDR3 DNA is TGTGCCAGCAGCCCGGCTGGCGGGAGGGCCGGAGATACGCAGTATTTT.

The V call is TRBV7-2, the J call TRBJ2-3; 8 bases fit TRBD2. CDR1 is SGHTA and CDR2 is FQGNSA in the germline V gene. V lost 0 bases and J lost 6; bases outside the gene matches: 5. This CDR3 has 15 amino acids. The CDR3 DNA is TGTGCCAGCAGCTTAGCTAGCGGGATAATTGATACGCAGTATTTT. Translated: CASSLASGIIDTQYF.

The chain couples TRBV18 to TRBJ2-7, with 11 bases aligning to TRBD1. The J segment lost 7 bases and the V segment lost 3 bases, leaving 2 bases of the junction unmatched. Per the germline V gene, CDR1 is KGHSH and CDR2 is LQKENI. The CDR3 runs to 13 residues. This CDR3 is CASSPDRGREQYF. CDR3 nucleotide sequence: TGTGCCAGCTCACCGGACAGGGGGCGAGAGCAGTACTTC.

The CDR3 sequence: CAWSLPNRRRISGELFF. In nucleotides, the CDR3 is TGTGCCTGGAGTTTACCTAACCGTCGGAGAATTTCCGGGGAGCTGTTTTTT. The rearrangement links TRBV30 to TRBJ2-2; D unclear. The ends were cut back, 2 bases at V and 6 bases at J, with 22 bases in the middle. Per the germline V gene, CDR1 is GTSNPN and CDR2 is SVGIG (reference sequence). This CDR3 is 17 amino acids long.

The V and J genes are TRBV19 and TRBJ1-4; no firm D call. From germline, CDR1 is LNHDA and CDR2 SQIVND (reference sequence). The CDR3 spans 14 residues. With 4 bases removed from V and 4 bases from J, the gap between germline ends came to 10 bases. This CDR3 is CASSTRVNNEKLFF. The CDR3 nucleotides read TGTGCCAGTAGTACCCGTGTTAATAATGAAAAACTGTTTTTT.

The chain combines TRBV6-1 with TRBJ2-7; D is uncertain. The CDR3 has 13 residues. Germline V lookup: CDR1 MNHNS, CDR2 SASEGT. With 4 bases removed from V and 0 bases from J, the gap between germline ends came to 7 bases. CDR3 bases: TGTGCCAGCAGTGTTCCTAACTCCTACGAGCAGTACTTC. Protein product: CASSVPNSYEQYF.

This chain connects TRBV18 to TRBJ1-1; tentative D call: TRBD1 (6 bases). CDR3 length: 14 amino acids. Germline V gene data show CDR1 as KGHSH and CDR2 as LQKENI. V lost 3 bases, J lost 5 bases, and 13 bases lay in between. CDR3 DNA sequence: TGTGCCAGCTCACCCCAAGGGGGAATAACTGAAGCTTTCTTT. It encodes CASSPQGGITEAFF.

This chain connects TRBV12-5 to TRBJ2-1; D possibly corresponds to TRBD2 (6 bases). Per the germline V gene, CDR1 is LGHNT and CDR2 is FRNRAP. V gave up 2 bases and J gave up 9 bases, with 11 bases separating them. The CDR3 is made up of 13 amino acids. CDR3 residues: CASGLFGGSEQFF. The CDR3 DNA follows: TGTGCTAGTGGTTTGTTCGGGGGTAGTGAGCAGTTCTTC.

Worth noting for this clone: Within the sample, other DNA sequences also encode this same CDR3. The V call is TRBV5-1, the J call TRBJ2-7, with TRBD2 matching over 9 bases. V was pared by 4 bases and J by 5 bases, with 13 bases of the junction left unmatched. CDR3 length: 16 residues. Looked up from germline, CDR1 is SGHRS and CDR2 is YFSETQ. CDR3 in DNA: TGCGCCAGCAGCCCCCCTGGGGCGGGAGGGCCACACGAGCAGTACTTC. Protein: CASSPPGAGGPHEQYF.

The chain is built from TRBV5-6 and TRBJ2-5; a possible D gene is TRBD2 (6 bases). The CDR3 has 15 amino acids. V gave up 0 bases and J gave up 2 bases, with 11 bases separating them. Germline CDR1 SGHDT, CDR2 YYEEEE. CDR3 loop: CASSLGGTRQETQYF. Here the CDR3 DNA reads TGTGCCAGCAGCTTGGGCGGGACGAGGCAAGAGACCCAGTACTTC.

This clone showed up just once. The CDR3 protein is CAWSRVWGEPNTGELFF. The DNA of the CDR3 is TGTGCCTGGAGTAGAGTATGGGGCGAGCCGAACACCGGGGAGCTGTTTTTT. The chain employs TRBV30 and TRBJ2-2, with D perhaps TRBD1 (5 bases). CDR1 is GTSNPN and CDR2 is SVGIG in the germline V gene (reference sequence). The CDR3 extends over 17 amino acids. V was shortened by 2 bases and J by 0 bases, with 16 bases between the two germline ends. The full variable domain, rest sourced from reference TRBV30 and TRBJ2-2, is SQTIHQWPATLVQPVGSPLSLECTVEGTSNPNLYWYRQAAGRGLQLLFYSVGIGQISSEVPQNLSASRPQDRQFILSSKKLLLSDSGFYLCAWSRVWGEPNTGELFFGEGSRLTVL.

The chain recombines TRBV18 with TRBJ2-7; TRBD1 matches at 9 bases. V lost 3 bases, J lost 2 bases, and 2 bases stayed unmatched. Germline assignment: CDR1 KGHSH and CDR2 LQKENI. This CDR3 comprises 14 residues. The CDR3 DNA is TGTGCCAGCTCACCCGGACAGGGGACCTACGAGCAGTACTTC. Translated: CASSPGQGTYEQYF. Based on the CDR3 plus reference TRBV18 and TRBJ2-7, the full variable domain is NAGVMQNPRHLVRRRGQEARLRCSPMKGHSHVYWYRQLPEEGLKFMVYLQKENIIDESGMPKERFSAEFPKEGPSILRIQQVVRGDSAAYFCASSPGQGTYEQYFGPGTRLTVT.

V gene TRBV27 combines with J gene TRBJ1-4; 7 positions agree with TRBD1. Germline CDR1 is MNHEY and CDR2 is SMNVEV (reference sequence). There are 15 residues in the CDR3. V shed 4 bases and J 7 bases; nucleotides not matched to a gene: 9. CDR3 nucleotide sequence: TGTGCCAGCAGTTCCTCAGGGGGATGGGGTGAAAAACTGTTTTTT. Protein sequence: CASSSSGGWGEKLFF.

A single count supports this clone. The genes are TRBV25-1 and TRBJ1-6, with a weak D call TRBD1 (5 bases). Germline V lookup: CDR1 MGHDK, CDR2 SYGVNS. V was shortened by 4 bases and J by 8 bases, with 15 bases between the two germline ends. CDR3 length: 15 amino acids. CDR3: CASSGRLGEDSPLHF. CDR3 DNA sequence: TGTGCCAGCAGTGGAAGGTTGGGGGAGGATTCACCCCTCCACTTT. Based on the CDR3 plus reference TRBV25-1 and TRBJ1-6, the full variable domain is EADIYQTPRYLVIGTGKKITLECSQTMGHDKMYWYQQDPGMELHLIHYSYGVNSTEKGDLSSESTVSRIRTEHFPLTLESARPSHTSQYLCASSGRLGEDSPLHFGNGTRLTVT.

The chain recombines TRBV19 with TRBJ1-1; no clear D gene. Germline V gives CDR1 LNHDA, CDR2 SQIVND (reference sequence). The CDR3 is made up of 16 amino acids. V lost 2 bases to trimming and J lost 1 base, with 14 bases between them. The CDR3 here is CASSIREFYPNTEAFF. CDR3 coding DNA: TGTGCCAGTAGTATACGGGAGTTTTATCCGAACACTGAAGCTTTCTTT.

This clone has more than one count but fewer than ten. J is TRBJ2-7 and V is TRBV6-6; 7 bases are shared with TRBD2. V gave up 2 bases and J gave up 0 bases; unmatched junction bases: 4. CDR1 and CDR2 from the germline V gene are MNHNY and SVGAGI (reference sequence). This CDR3 has 15 residues. This CDR3 reads CASSYRRGTSYEQYF. Written as DNA, the CDR3 is TGTGCCAGCAGTTACCGGCGGGGGACCTCCTACGAGCAGTACTTC.

This CDR3 is CATSRGGQGKETQYF. The DNA of the CDR3 is TGTGCCACCAGCAGAGGGGGACAGGGCAAAGAGACCCAGTACTTC. The genes are TRBV15 and TRBJ2-5; 9 nucleotides line up with TRBD1. The CDR3 is 15 amino acids. The V segment lost 1 base and the J segment 3 bases; nucleotides outside the gene matches: 3. Germline V gene lookup returns CDR1 LNHNV and CDR2 YYDKDF (reference sequence).

This clone was counted a single time. The rearrangement uses TRBV11-2 and TRBJ2-7; D is possibly TRBD1 or TRBD2 (5 bases each). Germline CDR1 and CDR2: SGHAT and FQNNGV. The CDR3 totals 13 residues. Trimming removed 6 bases at V and 6 bases at J, with 15 bases between. CDR3: CASSFLGGGEQYV. The CDR3 bases are TGTGCCAGCAGTTTTCTGGGTGGGGGCGAGCAGTACGTC.

J is TRBJ1-4 and V is TRBV9, with unresolved D. Deletions cut 0 bases from V and 8 bases from J, with 11 bases between. The CDR3 covers 14 residues. Per germline, CDR1 SGDLS and CDR2 YYNGEE. This chain's CDR3 is CASSVEGREEKLFF. The CDR3 bases are TGTGCCAGCAGCGTAGAAGGGCGGGAGGAAAAACTGTTTTTT.

The chain combines TRBV27 with TRBJ2-7; 8 bases are shared with TRBD2. The germline gives CDR1 MNHEY, CDR2 SMNVEV (reference sequence). V gave up 5 bases and J gave up 6 bases; unmatched junction bases: 6. The CDR3 totals 13 residues. CDR3 nucleotide sequence: TGTGCCAGCAGTCAGGGACTAGTGGGCGAGCAGTACGTC. Protein product: CASSQGLVGEQYV.

The V and J genes are TRBV7-2 and TRBJ2-1, with D perhaps matching TRBD2 (5 bases). Germline CDR1 SGHTA, CDR2 FQGNSA. Deletions cut 3 bases from V and 0 bases from J, with 9 bases between. The CDR3 is 15 amino acids. The CDR3 loop reads CASSFTEGSYNEQFF. DNA of the CDR3: TGTGCCAGCAGCTTCACCGAGGGCTCCTACAATGAGCAGTTCTTC.